The entry below describes one T cell receptor beta chain. Antigen: not known. The data are from a study of cytomegalovirus exposure and HLA in healthy donors. Whole-study context: The approximately 120 validation repertoires were reported in a later analysis to have been generated on the same platform as the roughly 630 first-cohort repertoires. Study observations and caveats: A subsequent analysis found that TCR clusters from the first cohort also tended to co-occur in the 120 or so validation repertoires, with about 94% of cluster scores above 0. The study designated 150 or so TCR beta chains cytomegalovirus-associated.

Here immunoSEQ multiplex PCR was the method, and the copy in TCRdb shows in-frame clones only, minus some. This table holds 60,000 or so clones, 90% found once. CDR3 size: 13 residues. The ends were cut back, 1 base at V and 4 bases at J, with 5 bases in the middle. Germline CDR1 is LGHNA and CDR2 is YSLEER. The sequence was obtained from a man in his late teens or twenties in good health and CMV-seronegative. Sequencing was carried out using PBMCs. The chain uses TRBV4-3 and TRBJ1-5, with D unclear. The CDR3 loop is CASSQGANQPQHF. The CDR3 DNA follows: TGCGCCAGCAGCCAAGGGGCAAATCAGCCCCAGCATTTT.